The entry that follows covers one T cell receptor beta chain sequence. The antigen is undetermined. Clones were sequenced by immunoSEQ multiplex PCR, and TCRdb holds only the in-frame ones, with some missing. Of over 150,000 clones detected, roughly 90% appear once; the ten largest clones hold approximately 17%. This entry belongs to a study of T cell responses to AZD1222 COVID-19 vaccine. Study-wide background: Combined were second doses at about 4 or about 12 weeks.

Overall study findings and caveats: Seropositive AZD1222 recipients at baseline numbered only five to seven. Compared with day 0, the breadth and depth of the Spike-specific TCR repertoire rose significantly after two doses of AZD1222.

Germline CDR1 and CDR2: KGHSH and LQKENI. Trimming cost V 0 bases and J 0 bases, with 8 bases left between them. CDR3 size: 15 residues. The receptor's source is an adult in good health. V is TRBV18 and J is TRBJ1-1; no clear D. The material sequenced was peripheral blood, taken on day 0 of AZD1222 vaccination. The CDR3 DNA reads as TGTGCCAGCTCACCACCGAACGGTTTGAACACTGAAGCTTTCTTT. It is translated as CASSPPNGLNTEAFF.